These 25 T cell receptor beta chains were sequenced from one sample in a study of blood T cell repertoires in COVID-19. Only in-frame clones appear in the TCRdb table, and some are missing; sequencing was by immunoSEQ multiplex PCR. The table lists tens of thousands of clones, around 75% of them singletons, with approximately 60% in the top ten. The sequenced material came from peripheral blood. The receptors originated from a woman older than 75 with acute or convalescent COVID-19.

This chain connects TRBV30 to TRBJ1-5; a possible D gene is TRBD1 (6 bases). The CDR3 runs to 16 residues. V was clipped by 2 bases and J by 4 bases, with 18 bases between them. CDR1 is GTSNPN, CDR2 SVGIG, per germline (reference sequence). The DNA for the CDR3 is TGTGCCTGGAGTTCCCATAGGGGGTCCTCAAATCAGCCCCAGCATTTT. This encodes CAWSSHRGSSNQPQHF. The full variable domain, with the rest looked up from reference TRBV30 and TRBJ1-5, is SQTIHQWPATLVQPVGSPLSLECTVEGTSNPNLYWYRQAAGRGLQLLFYSVGIGQISSEVPQNLSASRPQDRQFILSSKKLLLSDSGFYLCAWSSHRGSSNQPQHFGDGTRLSIL.

This chain joins TRBV19 and TRBJ1-3; no definite D call. From germline, CDR1 is LNHDA and CDR2 SQIVND (reference sequence). The CDR3 spans 17 residues. CDR3 amino acids: CVKRAGRPYPSGNTIYF. CDR3 bases: TGTGTCAAGAGGGCCGGTCGGCCGTATCCCTCTGGAAACACCATATATTTT. Complete variable domain (other parts from reference TRBV19 and TRBJ1-3): DGGITQSPKYLFRKEGQNVTLSCEQNLNHDAMYWYRQDPGQGLRLIYYSQIVNDFQKGDIAEGYSVSREKKESFPLTVTSAQKNPTAFYLCVKRAGRPYPSGNTIYFGEGSWLTVV.

The V gene is TRBV27, the J gene TRBJ1-1; maybe TRBD1 (5 bases). Trimming shortened V by 0 bases and J by 5 bases, and 10 bases separated the two germline ends. CDR3 length: 14 residues. Germline V gene sequence: CDR1 MNHEY, CDR2 SMNVEV (reference sequence). This CDR3 is CASSLSQGGTEAFF. The CDR3 nucleotides read TGTGCCAGCAGTTTATCGCAGGGTGGGACTGAAGCTTTCTTT.

The V gene is TRBV30, the J gene TRBJ2-1; 15 nucleotides align to TRBD2. Looked up from germline, CDR1 is GTSNPN and CDR2 is SVGIG (reference sequence). This CDR3 is built from 21 residues. J gave up 6 bases and V 5 bases, and 23 bases lay outside the gene matches. CDR3 bases: TGTGCCTGGGGGCCTGATACTGGACTAGCGGGGGGGCCGCTACTCTCCAATGAGCAGTTCTTC. Its translation: CAWGPDTGLAGGPLLSNEQFF. Looking up the rest from reference TRBV30 and TRBJ2-1 gives the full variable domain: SQTIHQWPATLVQPVGSPLSLECTVEGTSNPNLYWYRQAAGRGLQLLFYSVGIGQISSEVPQNLSASRPQDRQFILSSKKLLLSDSGFYLCAWGPDTGLAGGPLLSNEQFFGPGTRLTVL.

The V call is TRBV19, the J call TRBJ1-6, with 8 bases aligning to TRBD1. V was pared by 4 bases and J by 0 bases, with 5 bases of the junction left unmatched. Germline V gene sequence: CDR1 LNHDA, CDR2 SQIVND (reference sequence). The CDR3 consists of 17 residues. CDR3: CASSNGQGRSYNSPLHF. The CDR3 region has the DNA TGTGCCAGTAGTAACGGACAGGGACGCTCCTATAATTCACCCCTCCACTTT.

The chain couples TRBV7-9 to TRBJ1-2; a possible D gene is TRBD1 (6 bases). V shed 1 base and J shed 3 bases, with 12 bases lying between them. CDR3 length: 15 residues. Per germline, CDR1 SEHNR and CDR2 FQNEAQ (reference sequence). CDR3 region: CASSLGAGGDYGYTF. The DNA of the CDR3 is TGTGCCAGCAGCTTAGGGGCGGGGGGCGACTATGGCTACACCTTC.

The V call is TRBV7-9, the J call TRBJ2-5, with D maybe TRBD2 (6 bases). Germline V lookup: CDR1 SEHNR, CDR2 FQNEAQ (reference sequence). Trimming removed 3 bases from V and 3 bases from J, with 14 bases in between. CDR3 length: 15 amino acids. The CDR3 is CASSLGLRREETQYF. CDR3 nucleotide sequence: TGTGCCAGCAGCTTGGGACTTCGGCGGGAAGAGACCCAGTACTTC.

CDR3 sequence (DNA): TGTGCCAGCAGTTCGGTGGGTACAGGCCAAGAGACCCAGTACTTC. Translating gives CASSSVGTGQETQYF. The chain recombines TRBV6-5 with TRBJ2-5, with D possibly matching TRBD1 (5 bases). The germline V gene has CDR1 MNHEY and CDR2 SVGAGI. V was cut by 4 bases and J by 1 base, with 13 bases left in between. The CDR3 sequence is 15 residues long.

This clone was observed a few times. The chain couples TRBV5-5 to TRBJ1-5, with TRBD1 identical over 9 bases. The germline CDR1 and CDR2 sequences are SGHKS and YYEKEE (reference sequence). J was trimmed by 5 bases and V by 4 bases; bases with no gene match: 4. This CDR3 contains 14 residues. This CDR3 reads CASSLTGGHQPQHF. CDR3 DNA: TGTGCCAGCAGCCTTACAGGGGGCCATCAGCCCCAGCATTTT.

This chain uses TRBV5-1 with TRBJ1-3; TRBD1 is a possible D gene (5 bases). With 4 bases removed from V and 0 bases from J, the gap between germline ends came to 11 bases. Germline V lookup: CDR1 SGHRS, CDR2 YFSETQ. The CDR3 consists of 15 residues. This CDR3 is CASSPGHPSGNTIYF. The CDR3 DNA is TGCGCCAGCAGCCCCGGACATCCCTCTGGAAACACCATATATTTT.

V is TRBV6-5 and J is TRBJ2-1; possibly TRBD1 for D (6 bases). Per the germline V gene, CDR1 is MNHEY and CDR2 is SVGAGI. Trimming shortened V by 11 bases and J by 6 bases, and 20 bases separated the two germline ends. The CDR3 sequence is 14 residues long. The CDR3 sequence is CAGTQGHPCNEQFF. The CDR3 DNA reads as TGTGCCGGAACACAGGGTCACCCTTGCAATGAGCAGTTCTTC.

The chain uses TRBV2 and TRBJ2-2, with 8 nucleotides matching TRBD1. The junction had 4 bases not matched to a gene; V was cut back by 6 bases and J by 7 bases. The germline V gene has CDR1 SNHLY and CDR2 FYNNEI. The CDR3 loop spans 13 amino acids. The CDR3 DNA is TGTGCCAGCAGGGACAGGGAGATCGGGGAGCTGTTTTTT. Translating it yields CASRDREIGELFF.

V is TRBV7-3 and J is TRBJ2-2; D gene unclear. Germline CDR1 reads SGHTA; CDR2 reads FQGTGA. The length of the CDR3 is 15 residues. Trimming took 0 bases from V and 4 from J, leaving 9 bases between them. As DNA, the CDR3 is TGTGCCAGCAGCTTAACTTCTTCCCCCACCGGGGAGCTGTTTTTT. Its protein product is CASSLTSSPTGELFF.

The CDR3 nucleotides are TGTGCCAGCAGTTACTCGAACCTAGCGGGTTACAATGAGCAGTTCTTC. Translation gives CASSYSNLAGYNEQFF. The chain links TRBV6-2 or TRBV6-3 to TRBJ2-1; TRBD2 aligns across 8 bases. J was trimmed by 4 bases and V by 0 bases; bases with no gene match: 5. CDR1 and CDR2 (germline): MNHEY, SVGEGT. This CDR3 is 16 amino acids long.

This clone was detected only a few times. J is TRBJ1-6 and V is TRBV27, with D possibly matching TRBD1 (5 bases). V was clipped by 4 bases and J by 8 bases, with 18 bases between them. The CDR3 spans 16 residues. Germline CDR1 MNHEY, CDR2 SMNVEV (reference sequence). This CDR3 is CASSSGSGMIDSPLHF. In DNA, the CDR3 is TGTGCCAGCAGTTCCGGATCAGGGATGATTGATTCACCCCTCCACTTT.

The rearrangement joins TRBV19 to TRBJ1-4; the D gene is possibly TRBD1 (6 bases). This CDR3 is 15 amino acids long. Trimming left V 6 bases short and J 2 bases short, with 13 bases between. Germline V gene sequence: CDR1 LNHDA, CDR2 SQIVND (reference sequence). The CDR3: CASRQRDNTNEKLFF. CDR3 in DNA: TGTGCCAGTAGACAGAGGGACAATACTAATGAAAAACTGTTTTTT.

V is TRBV15 and J is TRBJ1-2; possibly TRBD1 for D (5 bases). The germline gives CDR1 LNHNV, CDR2 YYDKDF (reference sequence). The ends were cut back, 3 bases at V and 9 bases at J, with 20 bases in the middle. The CDR3 runs 15 residues. This chain's CDR3 is CATSSSQGYLRRYTF. CDR3 bases: TGTGCCACCAGCAGTTCCCAGGGATATCTTCGGCGCTACACCTTC.

The rearrangement links TRBV7-2 to TRBJ2-7, with 12 nucleotides matching TRBD2. V lost 6 bases and J lost 0; bases outside the gene matches: 3. The germline V gene has CDR1 SGHTA and CDR2 FQGNSA. The CDR3 loop spans 15 amino acids. DNA of the CDR3: TGTGCCAGCAGTCTAGCGGGGGGGCCCTCCTACGAGCAGTACTTC. Translated: CASSLAGGPSYEQYF.

In its sample, this clone was seen a few times. This chain links TRBV5-1 with TRBJ1-1, with TRBD1 matching 7 bases. Germline V lookup: CDR1 SGHRS, CDR2 YFSETQ. Losses at the gene ends were 0 bases for V and 1 base for J; bases not matched to a gene: 3. The CDR3 extends over 15 amino acids. CDR3 sequence reads: CASSLGDSRNTEAFF. The CDR3 coding sequence is TGCGCCAGCAGCTTGGGGGACAGCAGGAACACTGAAGCTTTCTTT.

The genes are TRBV10-3 and TRBJ1-3; D might be TRBD1 (6 bases). V lost 5 bases and J lost 0, with 11 bases in between. CDR3 length: 15 residues. Germline lookup yields CDR1 ENHRY and CDR2 SYGVKD. The CDR3 loop is CAISNGQLSGNTIYF. The CDR3, as DNA: TGTGCCATCAGTAATGGACAGCTCTCTGGAAACACCATATATTTT.

The chain recombines TRBV29-1 with TRBJ1-1; 8 bases are shared with TRBD1. The CDR3 runs to 13 residues. J was trimmed by 0 bases and V by 6 bases; bases with no gene match: 3. Germline V CDR1 and CDR2: SQVTM, ANQGSEA. The CDR3 sequence: CSVATGVNTEAFF. CDR3 sequence (DNA): TGCAGCGTCGCGACAGGGGTGAACACTGAAGCTTTCTTT.

The chain is built from TRBV5-5 and TRBJ2-5; the D gene is possibly TRBD1 (6 bases). Germline V lookup: CDR1 SGHKS, CDR2 YYEKEE (reference sequence). V was pared by 3 bases and J by 5 bases, with 14 bases between. This CDR3 comprises 14 residues. The CDR3 loop is CASSSLGAGETQYF. In nucleotides, the CDR3 is TGTGCCAGCAGCTCGTTGGGGGCAGGGGAGACCCAGTACTTC.

This clone turned up a few times. The chain employs TRBV3-1 (or the pseudogene TRBV3-2) and TRBJ2-2; D remains ambiguous. Trimming left V 6 bases short and J 1 base short, with 9 bases between. There are 14 residues in the CDR3. Germline-derived CDR1 and CDR2 are LGHDT and YNNKEL (reference sequence). The CDR3 protein is CASRPVLNTGELFF. The CDR3 DNA sequence: TGTGCCAGCAGGCCTGTACTGAACACCGGGGAGCTGTTTTTT.

The chain employs TRBV5-1 and TRBJ2-3; the match to TRBD2 covers 8 bases. Germline V CDR1 and CDR2: SGHRS, YFSETQ. With V trimmed by 2 bases and J by 1 base, 0 bases remained unmatched. The CDR3 is 14 amino acids. The CDR3 DNA reads TGCGCCAGCAGCTTAGCGGGGGGCACAGATACGCAGTATTTT. Its protein is CASSLAGGTDTQYF.

The gene calls are TRBV27 and TRBJ2-3; 9 positions match TRBD2. Germline V gives CDR1 MNHEY, CDR2 SMNVEV (reference sequence). The CDR3 is 16 residues long. J lost 0 bases, V lost 3 bases, and 4 bases had no gene match. CDR3: CASSFSGGTSTDTQYF. Here the CDR3 DNA reads TGTGCCAGCAGTTTCAGCGGGGGGACTAGCACAGATACGCAGTATTTT.